The 3 T cell receptor beta chains given below trace back to one sample, sequenced in a study of blood T cell repertoires in COVID-19. Generated by immunoSEQ multiplex PCR, the TCRdb table keeps only in-frame clones and is missing some. The sample yields a few hundred thousand clones, approximately 85% seen once. Sequencing input: peripheral blood. These receptor sequences come from a human donor in a cohort sampled during active COVID-19.

V gene TRBV4-2 combines with J gene TRBJ2-2; 10 nucleotides match TRBD2. Per germline, CDR1 LGHNA and CDR2 YNFKEQ. There are 17 residues in the CDR3. With V trimmed by 3 bases and J by 0 bases, 4 bases remained unmatched. The CDR3 loop reads CASSHRSGGANTGELFF. CDR3 DNA: TGTGCCAGCAGCCACAGAAGCGGGGGGGCGAACACCGGGGAGCTGTTTTTT.

This rearrangement joins TRBV5-1 to TRBJ1-1; no reliable D call. V was clipped by 4 bases and J by 6 bases, with 13 bases between them. Germline CDR1 reads SGHRS; CDR2 reads YFSETQ. The CDR3 runs 13 residues. The CDR3 coding sequence is TGCGCCAGCAGCCAGATCGAAAAAGCTGAAGCTTTCTTT. Translation: CASSQIEKAEAFF.

The genes are TRBV6-5 and TRBJ2-1; D ambiguous. In germline, CDR1 is MNHEY, CDR2 SVGAGI. CDR3 size: 12 residues. V lost 4 bases, J lost 4 bases, and 5 bases lay in between. CDR3 amino acids: CASSFEYNEQFF. The CDR3, as DNA: TGTGCCAGCAGTTTTGAGTACAATGAGCAGTTCTTC.